Listed here are 20 T cell receptor beta chains from one sample, sequenced in a study of blood T cell repertoires in COVID-19. Some clones are missing from TCRdb's copy, which holds only in-frame ones; the method was immunoSEQ multiplex PCR. The data show some 130,000 clones, approximately 87% seen once. The sample taken for sequencing was peripheral blood. These receptors were taken from a human donor in a cohort sampled during active COVID-19.

The chain employs TRBV4-1 and TRBJ2-5, with 8 bases that match TRBD1. The CDR3 has 15 residues. V shed 2 bases, J shed 2 bases, and the junction held 4 bases outside the gene matches. Germline V gives CDR1 MGHRA, CDR2 YSYEKL. CDR3 region: CASSQFGTGQETQYF. In DNA, the CDR3 is TGCGCCAGCAGCCAATTCGGGACAGGACAAGAGACCCAGTACTTC.

The chain couples TRBV29-1 to TRBJ2-3, with TRBD1 matching over 8 bases. The CDR3 runs to 17 residues. V shed 2 bases, J shed 6 bases, and the junction held 16 bases outside the gene matches. CDR1 SQVTM and CDR2 ANQGSEA come from the germline V gene. CDR3: CSVEFPDPTQGVDTQYF. As DNA, the CDR3 is TGCAGCGTTGAATTCCCGGACCCAACACAGGGGGTGGATACGCAGTATTTT.

The rearrangement joins TRBV2 to TRBJ1-1, with TRBD1 as a possible D gene (6 bases). Germline lookup yields CDR1 SNHLY and CDR2 FYNNEI. Trimming removed 6 bases from V and 0 bases from J, with 11 bases in between. The CDR3 is 14 amino acids. The CDR3: CASRQTGMNTEAFF. In DNA form, the CDR3 reads TGTGCCAGCAGGCAGACAGGAATGAACACTGAAGCTTTCTTT. Full variable domain (missing parts from reference TRBV2 and TRBJ1-1): EPEVTQTPSHQVTQMGQEVILRCVPISNHLYFYWYRQILGQKVEFLVSFYNNEISEKSEIFDDQFSVERPDGSNFTLKIRSTKLEDSAMYFCASRQTGMNTEAFFGQGTRLTVV.

The V gene is TRBV3-1 (or the pseudogene TRBV3-2), the J gene TRBJ1-4; 7 positions agree with TRBD1. V lost 8 bases and J lost 8; bases outside the gene matches: 14. The CDR3 has 15 residues. The germline V gene has CDR1 LGHDT and CDR2 YNNKEL (reference sequence). CDR3 in amino acids: CASAPLSGGGEKLFF. CDR3 DNA sequence: TGTGCCAGCGCTCCTTTATCAGGGGGAGGAGAAAAACTGTTTTTT.

This clone was recorded only once. One end of the junction fails to match germline, which may point to a read error. The genes are TRBV2 and TRBJ1-2; 10 nucleotides agree with TRBD1. CDR1 is SNHLY and CDR2 is FYNNEI in the germline V gene. This CDR3 is built from 13 residues. The CDR3 spells CASRRQGAGGYTF. For the CDR3, the DNA is TGTGCCAGCAGAAGACAGGGGGCTGGGGGCTACACCTTT.

Regarding this clone: One junction end disagrees with the germline gene, perhaps due to a read error. DNA of the CDR3: TGTGCCAGCAGTCACTCGCTAAGTATGAACACTGAAGCTTTCTTT. Protein sequence: CASSHSLSMNTEAFF. The rearrangement uses TRBV6-5 and TRBJ1-1; no firm D call. The CDR3 loop spans 15 amino acids. Germline V gene data show CDR1 as MNHEY and CDR2 as SVGAGI.

This clone was seen only once. The chain joins TRBV10-3 to TRBJ1-5; 7 bases align to TRBD1. Trimming cost V 6 bases and J 3 bases; bases outside gene matches: 5. The CDR3 is 14 amino acids. CDR1 ENHRY and CDR2 SYGVKD come from the germline V gene. The CDR3 here is CAIRGDSVNQPQHF. In DNA form, the CDR3 reads TGTGCCATCAGGGGGGACAGCGTCAATCAGCCCCAGCATTTT.

The chain is built from TRBV6-5 and TRBJ2-7; 8 bases fit TRBD1. The CDR3 totals 14 residues. Germline CDR1 is MNHEY and CDR2 is SVGAGI. Trimming took 6 bases from V and 5 from J; bases not matched to a gene: 9. This CDR3 is CASRRQGRFHEQYF. The CDR3 DNA reads TGTGCCAGCAGGCGACAGGGGAGGTTCCACGAGCAGTACTTC.

The rearrangement uses TRBV5-1 and TRBJ1-3; a weak D match, TRBD1 (6 bases). The CDR3 sequence is 13 residues long. Trimming cost V 0 bases and J 8 bases, with 9 bases left between them. Germline V gene lookup returns CDR1 SGHRS and CDR2 YFSETQ. Written as DNA, the CDR3 is TGCGCCAGCAGCTTGGACAGGGACGACACCATATATTTT. Translation gives CASSLDRDDTIYF.

The rearrangement uses TRBV30 and TRBJ2-5; TRBD1 matches at 7 bases. V gave up 1 base and J gave up 1 base; unmatched junction bases: 6. Germline loops: CDR1 GTSNPN, CDR2 SVGIG (reference sequence). CDR3 size: 15 residues. The CDR3 reads CAWSAQTGPQETQYF. The CDR3 region has the DNA TGTGCCTGGAGTGCACAGACAGGGCCCCAAGAGACCCAGTACTTC.

Here the CDR3 DNA reads TGCGCCAGCAGCTTGGAGGGCGGGCCAACAGATACGCAGTATTTT. It translates to CASSLEGGPTDTQYF. The rearrangement uses TRBV5-1 and TRBJ2-3; tentatively, D is TRBD2 (5 bases). The CDR3 extends over 15 amino acids. The V end was cut by 0 bases, the J end by 3 bases, with 11 bases between. The V gene's germline CDR1 is SGHRS and CDR2 YFSETQ.

The chain is built from TRBV6-6 and TRBJ1-3, with 7 bases lining up with TRBD1. The CDR3 consists of 16 residues. CDR1 MNHNY and CDR2 SVGAGI come from the germline V gene (reference sequence). V gave up 0 bases and J gave up 2 bases; unmatched junction bases: 4. This chain's CDR3 is CASSYSSQGAGNTIYF. The CDR3 nucleotides are TGTGCCAGCAGTTACTCTTCCCAGGGGGCTGGAAACACCATATATTTT.

The V gene is TRBV4-1, the J gene TRBJ2-1; D is unclear. Germline loops: CDR1 MGHRA, CDR2 YSYEKL. The CDR3 spans 14 residues. With 4 bases removed from V and 3 bases from J, the gap between germline ends came to 10 bases. This CDR3 reads CASSPTSIYNEQFF. The CDR3 DNA reads TGCGCCAGCAGCCCTACCTCAATCTACAATGAGCAGTTCTTC.

The V gene is TRBV5-1, the J gene TRBJ1-5, with a possible D match to TRBD1 (5 bases). Trimming shortened V by 0 bases and J by 6 bases, and 10 bases separated the two germline ends. The CDR3 loop spans 14 amino acids. CDR1 and CDR2 from the germline V gene are SGHRS and YFSETQ. CDR3 in DNA: TGCGCCAGCAGCTTGGGGCAGGGCGGTCAGCCCCAGCATTTT. Translated, it gives CASSLGQGGQPQHF.

The rearrangement links TRBV7-9 to TRBJ2-7, with TRBD1 identical over 7 bases. There are 15 residues in the CDR3. Per the germline V gene, CDR1 is SEHNR and CDR2 is FQNEAQ (reference sequence). Trimming removed 5 bases from V and 2 bases from J; junction bases left unmatched: 9. The CDR3 loop is CASSLDGTVAYEQYF. CDR3 nucleotides: TGTGCCAGCAGCCTAGACGGGACAGTAGCCTACGAGCAGTACTTC. Based on the CDR3 plus reference TRBV7-9 and TRBJ2-7, the full variable domain is DTGVSQNPRHKITKRGQNVTFRCDPISEHNRLYWYRQTLGQGPEFLTYFQNEAQLEKSRLLSDRFSAERPKGSFSTLEIQRTEQGDSAMYLCASSLDGTVAYEQYFGPGTRLTVT.

This clone came up once. The chain links TRBV4-1 to TRBJ1-2; D not resolved. CDR1 MGHRA and CDR2 YSYEKL come from the germline V gene. CDR3 length equals 12 residues. Trimming took 0 bases from V and 8 from J, leaving 7 bases between them. CDR3 in amino acids: CASSQEGYGYTF. The DNA for the CDR3 is TGCGCCAGCAGCCAAGAGGGCTACGGCTACACCTTC.

The chain recombines TRBV5-4 with TRBJ2-6, with D perhaps TRBD2 (6 bases). The germline V gene has CDR1 SGHNT and CDR2 YYREEE (reference sequence). Trimming removed 6 bases from V and 3 bases from J, with 19 bases in between. The CDR3 runs 17 residues. Here the CDR3 DNA reads TGTGCCAGCACCCCAGGGACGGGGGTAGGTGGGGCCAACGTCCTGACTTTC. It specifies CASTPGTGVGGANVLTF. Combining the CDR3 with reference TRBV5-4 and TRBJ2-6 gives the whole variable domain ETGVTQSPTHLIKTRGQQVTLRCSSQSGHNTVSWYQQALGQGPQFIFQYYREEENGRGNFPPRFSGLQFPNYSSELNVNALELDDSALYLCASTPGTGVGGANVLTFGAGSRLTVL.

This chain uses TRBV2 with TRBJ1-2; D is undetermined. V lost 3 bases and J 4 bases, leaving 9 bases between the germline ends. Germline-derived CDR1 and CDR2 are SNHLY and FYNNEI. This CDR3 contains 13 residues. CDR3 nucleotide sequence: TGTGCCAGCAGTGAGGAGGCCCTCTATGGCTACACCTTC. Protein: CASSEEALYGYTF. Full variable domain (rest looked up from reference TRBV2 and TRBJ1-2): EPEVTQTPSHQVTQMGQEVILRCVPISNHLYFYWYRQILGQKVEFLVSFYNNEISEKSEIFDDQFSVERPDGSNFTLKIRSTKLEDSAMYFCASSEEALYGYTFGSGTRLTVV.

The chain joins TRBV19 to TRBJ1-3; the D is unclear. CDR1 and CDR2 from the germline V gene are LNHDA and SQIVND (reference sequence). The CDR3 has 15 amino acids. Between the trimmed V and J ends, which lost 9 bases and 0 bases, there was a span of 15 bases. The CDR3 region is CASSTTVDSGNTIYF. CDR3 DNA sequence: TGTGCCAGCTCGACTACGGTGGACTCTGGAAACACCATATATTTT.

V gene TRBV18 combines with J gene TRBJ1-1; D may be TRBD1 (5 bases). Germline assignment: CDR1 KGHSH and CDR2 LQKENI. Trimming left V 6 bases short and J 1 base short, with 15 bases between. The CDR3 has 15 residues. The CDR3 nucleotides read TGTGCCAGCTCCTCCTCATACGGACAGAACACTGAAGCTTTCTTT. It specifies CASSSSYGQNTEAFF.